Below are 10 T cell receptor beta chains sequenced from a single sample in a study of blood T cell repertoires in COVID-19. Profiling relied on immunoSEQ multiplex PCR, and the TCRdb table lists in-frame clones only, not all of them. The data show about 250,000 clones, roughly 85% seen once. The sequenced material came from peripheral blood. These receptors all come from a man younger than 35 with active or convalescent COVID-19.

The chain combines TRBV30 with TRBJ1-2, with D uncertain. The V and J ends lost 3 bases and 0 bases respectively, with 14 bases between them. The length of the CDR3 is 15 residues. Germline V gene data show CDR1 as GTSNPN and CDR2 as SVGIG (reference sequence). The CDR3 reads CAWSLRLRTNYGYTF. CDR3 DNA sequence: TGTGCCTGGAGCCTCCGCTTGCGCACTAACTATGGCTACACCTTC. Complete variable domain (other parts from reference TRBV30 and TRBJ1-2): SQTIHQWPATLVQPVGSPLSLECTVEGTSNPNLYWYRQAAGRGLQLLFYSVGIGQISSEVPQNLSASRPQDRQFILSSKKLLLSDSGFYLCAWSLRLRTNYGYTFGSGTRLTVV.

This chain connects TRBV18 to TRBJ2-7; 7 bases map to TRBD2. Per germline, CDR1 KGHSH and CDR2 LQKENI. This CDR3 has 16 residues. The V gene end was trimmed by 0 bases and the J gene end by 7 bases; junction bases not matched to a gene: 12. DNA for the CDR3: TGTGCCAGCTCACCACCGGGAAATGGACTAGGGGAAGAGCAGTACTTC. Translating gives CASSPPGNGLGEEQYF.

A few counts support this clone. The chain recombines TRBV7-3 with TRBJ1-2; D is uncertain. Germline V gene data show CDR1 as SGHTA and CDR2 as FQGTGA. Trimming removed 1 base from V and 8 bases from J, with 11 bases in between. There are 13 residues in the CDR3. CDR3 DNA sequence: TGTGCCAGCAGCTTAAAAGGCGGTCTGGGCTACACCTTC. Translating it yields CASSLKGGLGYTF.

The genes are TRBV28 and TRBJ1-6; D is unclear. In germline, CDR1 is MDHEN, CDR2 SYDVKM. The germline V and J ends were trimmed by 3 bases and 5 bases, with 11 bases remaining between them. The CDR3 length is 15 residues. The CDR3 here is CASSFLTKNNSPLHF. CDR3 nucleotides: TGTGCCAGCAGTTTTCTCACAAAGAATAATTCACCCCTCCACTTT.

The J gene is TRBJ1-2, the V gene TRBV9, with TRBD1 identical over 7 bases. The ends lost 3 bases at V and 4 bases at J; junction bases unmatched: 9. CDR1 is SGDLS and CDR2 is YYNGEE in the germline V gene. The CDR3 totals 15 residues. The CDR3 sequence is CASSAGDRGSYGYTF. The CDR3 region has the DNA TGTGCCAGCAGCGCTGGGGACAGAGGAAGCTATGGCTACACCTTC. The variable domain in full, completed from reference TRBV9 and TRBJ1-2, reads DSGVTQTPKHLITATGQRVTLRCSPRSGDLSVYWYQQSLDQGLQFLIQYYNGEERAKGNILERFSAQQFPDLHSELNLSSLELGDSALYFCASSAGDRGSYGYTFGSGTRLTVV.

The chain recombines TRBV18 with TRBJ1-1; tentative D call: TRBD1 (6 bases). The CDR3 contains 16 residues. The V gene's germline CDR1 is KGHSH and CDR2 LQKENI. V was clipped by 0 bases and J by 1 base, with 12 bases between them. CDR3 loop: CASSPPGGRSNTEAFF. For the CDR3, the DNA is TGTGCCAGCTCACCACCAGGGGGTCGGTCGAACACTGAAGCTTTCTTT.

The chain couples TRBV5-4 to TRBJ1-6, with TRBD1 as a possible D gene (6 bases). From germline, CDR1 is SGHNT and CDR2 YYREEE (reference sequence). The CDR3 has 19 amino acids. Trimming removed 2 bases from V and 0 bases from J, with 18 bases in between. The CDR3 loop is CASSLALGGGGSYNSPLHF. The CDR3 nucleotides read TGTGCCAGCAGCTTAGCCCTTGGAGGGGGGGGCTCCTATAATTCACCCCTCCACTTT.

The chain links TRBV19 to TRBJ2-1; D might be TRBD2 (7 bases). Trimming took 9 bases from V and 0 from J, leaving 12 bases between them. Germline-derived CDR1 and CDR2 are LNHDA and SQIVND (reference sequence). The CDR3 is made up of 14 amino acids. The CDR3 bases are TGTGCCAGCCGCCGGGGGGCCTCCTACAATGAGCAGTTCTTC. Translating gives CASRRGASYNEQFF.

The rearrangement uses TRBV19 and TRBJ1-1; TRBD1 might be the D (6 bases). Trimming took off 4 bases at V and 7 bases at J, with 19 bases between the two ends. Germline lookup yields CDR1 LNHDA and CDR2 SQIVND (reference sequence). This CDR3 has 15 amino acids. The CDR3 loop reads CASSTRTGMVVEAFF. CDR3 coding DNA: TGTGCCAGTAGTACCCGAACAGGGATGGTTGTTGAAGCTTTCTTT.

This clone was counted many times. The chain joins TRBV30 to TRBJ1-2; TRBD1 might be the D (5 bases). Germline loops: CDR1 GTSNPN, CDR2 SVGIG (reference sequence). CDR3 size: 11 residues. Trimming shortened V by 3 bases and J by 4 bases, and 6 bases separated the two germline ends. The CDR3 DNA follows: TGTGCCTGGAGGACAGTCTATGGCTACACCTTC. Translating it yields CAWRTVYGYTF.